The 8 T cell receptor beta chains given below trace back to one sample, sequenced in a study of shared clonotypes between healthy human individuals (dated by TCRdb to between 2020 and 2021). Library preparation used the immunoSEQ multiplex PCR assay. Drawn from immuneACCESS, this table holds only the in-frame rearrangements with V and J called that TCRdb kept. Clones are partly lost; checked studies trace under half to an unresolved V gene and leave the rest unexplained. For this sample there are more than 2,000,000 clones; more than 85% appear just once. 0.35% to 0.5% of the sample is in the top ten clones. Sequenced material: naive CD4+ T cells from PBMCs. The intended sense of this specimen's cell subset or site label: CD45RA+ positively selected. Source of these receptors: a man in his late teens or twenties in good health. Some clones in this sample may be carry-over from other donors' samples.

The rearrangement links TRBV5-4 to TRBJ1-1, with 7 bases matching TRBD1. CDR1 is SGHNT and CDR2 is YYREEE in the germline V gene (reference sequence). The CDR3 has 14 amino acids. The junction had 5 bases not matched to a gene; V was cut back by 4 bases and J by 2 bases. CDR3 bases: TGTGCCAGCAGCATGGGACAGCAAAACACTGAAGCTTTCTTT. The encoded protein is CASSMGQQNTEAFF.

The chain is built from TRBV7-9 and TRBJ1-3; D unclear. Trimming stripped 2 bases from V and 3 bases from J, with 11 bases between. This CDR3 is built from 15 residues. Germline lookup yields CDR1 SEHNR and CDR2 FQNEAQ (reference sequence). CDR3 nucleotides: TGTGCCAGCAGCTTAACCGCAGGAAATGGAAACACCATATATTTT. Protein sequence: CASSLTAGNGNTIYF. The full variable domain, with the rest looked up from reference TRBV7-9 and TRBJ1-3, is DTGVSQNPRHKITKRGQNVTFRCDPISEHNRLYWYRQTLGQGPEFLTYFQNEAQLEKSRLLSDRFSAERPKGSFSTLEIQRTEQGDSAMYLCASSLTAGNGNTIYFGEGSWLTVV.

Here the CDR3 DNA reads TGTGCCACCAGCAGAGCGGGGGTGGAACACGAGCAGTACTTC. As protein: CATSRAGVEHEQYF. The V and J genes are TRBV15 and TRBJ2-7; perhaps TRBD2 as D (6 bases). This CDR3 has 14 amino acids. V lost 1 base and J lost 5, with 12 bases in between. The germline gives CDR1 LNHNV, CDR2 YYDKDF (reference sequence).

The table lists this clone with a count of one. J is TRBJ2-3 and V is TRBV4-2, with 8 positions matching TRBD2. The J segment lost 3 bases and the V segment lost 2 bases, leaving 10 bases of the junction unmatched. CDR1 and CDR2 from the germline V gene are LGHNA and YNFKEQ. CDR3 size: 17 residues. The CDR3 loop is CASSQMGAGEGTDTQYF. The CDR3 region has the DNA TGTGCCAGCAGCCAAATGGGAGCGGGAGAAGGAACAGATACGCAGTATTTT.

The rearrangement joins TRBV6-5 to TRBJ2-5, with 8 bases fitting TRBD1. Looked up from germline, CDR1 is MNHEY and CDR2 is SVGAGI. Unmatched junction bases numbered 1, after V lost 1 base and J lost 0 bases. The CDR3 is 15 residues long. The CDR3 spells CASSYWTGNQETQYF. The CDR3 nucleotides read TGTGCCAGCAGTTACTGGACAGGGAACCAAGAGACCCAGTACTTC.

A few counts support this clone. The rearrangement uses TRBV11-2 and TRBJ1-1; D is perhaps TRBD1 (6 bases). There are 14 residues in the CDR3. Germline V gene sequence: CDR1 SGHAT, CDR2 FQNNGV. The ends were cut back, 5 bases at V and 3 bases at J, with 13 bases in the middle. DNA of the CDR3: TGTGCCAGCAGCCTCCTACGGGGGCACACTGAAGCTTTCTTT. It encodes CASSLLRGHTEAFF.

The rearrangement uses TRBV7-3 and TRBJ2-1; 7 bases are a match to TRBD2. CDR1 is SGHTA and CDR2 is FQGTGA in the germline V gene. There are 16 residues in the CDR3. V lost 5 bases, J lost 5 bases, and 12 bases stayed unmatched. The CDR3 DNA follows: TGTGCCAGCAGCCCACGCAGGGCGGGAGACCACAATGAGCAGTTCTTC. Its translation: CASSPRRAGDHNEQFF.

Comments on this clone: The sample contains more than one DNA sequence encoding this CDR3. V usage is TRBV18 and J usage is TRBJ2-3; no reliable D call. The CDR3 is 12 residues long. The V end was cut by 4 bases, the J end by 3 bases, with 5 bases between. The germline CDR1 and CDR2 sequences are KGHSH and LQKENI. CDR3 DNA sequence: TGTGCCAGCTCACTAAGTACAGATACGCAGTATTTT. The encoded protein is CASSLSTDTQYF. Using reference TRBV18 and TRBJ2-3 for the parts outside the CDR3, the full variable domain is NAGVMQNPRHLVRRRGQEARLRCSPMKGHSHVYWYRQLPEEGLKFMVYLQKENIIDESGMPKERFSAEFPKEGPSILRIQQVVRGDSAAYFCASSLSTDTQYFGPGTRLTVL.